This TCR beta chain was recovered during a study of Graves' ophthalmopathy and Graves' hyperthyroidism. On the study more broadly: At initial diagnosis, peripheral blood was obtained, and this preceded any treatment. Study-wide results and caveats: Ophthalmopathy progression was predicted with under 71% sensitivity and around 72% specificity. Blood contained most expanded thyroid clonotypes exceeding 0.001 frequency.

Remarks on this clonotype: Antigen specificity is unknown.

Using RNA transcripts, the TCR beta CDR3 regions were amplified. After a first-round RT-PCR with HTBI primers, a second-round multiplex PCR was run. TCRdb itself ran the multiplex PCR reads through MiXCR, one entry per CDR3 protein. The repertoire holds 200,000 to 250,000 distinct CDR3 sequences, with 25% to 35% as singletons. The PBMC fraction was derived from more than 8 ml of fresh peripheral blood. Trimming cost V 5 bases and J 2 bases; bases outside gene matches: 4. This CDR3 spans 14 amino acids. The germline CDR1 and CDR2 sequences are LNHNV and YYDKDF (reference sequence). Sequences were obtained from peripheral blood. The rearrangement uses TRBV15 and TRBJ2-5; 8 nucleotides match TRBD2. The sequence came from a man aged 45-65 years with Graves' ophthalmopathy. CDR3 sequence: CATSLLAEQETQYF. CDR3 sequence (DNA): TGTGCCACCAGCCTACTAGCGGAACAAGAGACCCAGTACTTC.